This TCR beta chain was recorded in a study of T cell responses to AZD1222 COVID-19 vaccine. Germline CDR1 MNHEY, CDR2 SMNVEV (reference sequence). The CDR3 extends over 13 amino acids. The V end was cut by 3 bases, the J end by 1 base, with 6 bases between. The repertoire was sequenced with immunoSEQ multiplex PCR; TCRdb's copy has only in-frame clones and lacks some. The sample yields tens of thousands of clones, 90% seen once. Second-dose groups at about 4 or about 12 weeks were pooled. The origin of this receptor is an adult who received the AZD1222 COVID-19 vaccine. Sequenced material: peripheral blood, taken 28 days after the second AZD1222 dose. This chain uses TRBV27 with TRBJ1-2; D is undetermined. CDR3 loop: CASSLKVNYGYTF. The CDR3 coding sequence is TGTGCCAGCAGTTTGAAAGTTAACTATGGCTACACCTTC.